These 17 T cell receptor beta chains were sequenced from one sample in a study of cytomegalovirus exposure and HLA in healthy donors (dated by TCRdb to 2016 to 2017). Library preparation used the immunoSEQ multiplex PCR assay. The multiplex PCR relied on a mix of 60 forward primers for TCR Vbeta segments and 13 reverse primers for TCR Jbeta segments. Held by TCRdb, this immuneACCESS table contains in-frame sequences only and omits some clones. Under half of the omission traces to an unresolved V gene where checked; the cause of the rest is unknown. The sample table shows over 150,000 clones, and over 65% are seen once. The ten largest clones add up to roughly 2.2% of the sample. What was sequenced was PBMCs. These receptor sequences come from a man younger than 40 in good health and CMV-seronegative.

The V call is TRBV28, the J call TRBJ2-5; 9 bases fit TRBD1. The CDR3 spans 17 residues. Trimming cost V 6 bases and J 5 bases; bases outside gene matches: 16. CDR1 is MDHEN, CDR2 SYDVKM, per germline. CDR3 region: CASSTHKMDRGKETQYF. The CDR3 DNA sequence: TGTGCCAGCAGCACTCATAAAATGGACAGGGGCAAGGAGACCCAGTACTTC.

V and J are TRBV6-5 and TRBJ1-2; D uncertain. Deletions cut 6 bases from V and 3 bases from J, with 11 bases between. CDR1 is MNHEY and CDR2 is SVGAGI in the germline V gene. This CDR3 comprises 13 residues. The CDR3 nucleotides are TGTGCCAGCAGGAGGCGGCAGTACTATGGCTACACCTTC. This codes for CASRRRQYYGYTF.

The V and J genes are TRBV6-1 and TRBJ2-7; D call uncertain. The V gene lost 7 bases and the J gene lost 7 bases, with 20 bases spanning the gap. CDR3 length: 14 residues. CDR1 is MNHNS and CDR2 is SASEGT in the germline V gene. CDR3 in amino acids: CASNLRNLNMEQYF. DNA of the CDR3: TGTGCCAGCAACCTGAGGAACCTGAATATGGAGCAGTACTTC.

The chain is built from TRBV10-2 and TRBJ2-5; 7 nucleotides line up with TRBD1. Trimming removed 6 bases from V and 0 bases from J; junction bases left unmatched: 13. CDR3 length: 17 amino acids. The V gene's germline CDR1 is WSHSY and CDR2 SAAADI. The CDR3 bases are TGCGCCAGCAGGGAAGGGGGCATACAGCCGTACCAAGAGACCCAGTACTTC. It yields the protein CASREGGIQPYQETQYF.

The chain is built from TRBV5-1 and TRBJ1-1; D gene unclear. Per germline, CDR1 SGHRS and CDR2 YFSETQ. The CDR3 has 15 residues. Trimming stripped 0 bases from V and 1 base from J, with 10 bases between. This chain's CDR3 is CASSLGTARNTEAFF. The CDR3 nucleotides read TGCGCCAGCAGCTTGGGTACAGCCCGGAACACTGAAGCTTTCTTT.

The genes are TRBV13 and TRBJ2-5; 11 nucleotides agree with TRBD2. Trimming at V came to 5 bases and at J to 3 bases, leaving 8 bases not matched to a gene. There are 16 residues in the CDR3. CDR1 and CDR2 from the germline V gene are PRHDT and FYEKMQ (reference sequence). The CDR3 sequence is CASSLISGGAKETQYF. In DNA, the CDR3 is TGTGCCAGCAGCCTCATTAGCGGGGGGGCCAAAGAGACCCAGTACTTC.

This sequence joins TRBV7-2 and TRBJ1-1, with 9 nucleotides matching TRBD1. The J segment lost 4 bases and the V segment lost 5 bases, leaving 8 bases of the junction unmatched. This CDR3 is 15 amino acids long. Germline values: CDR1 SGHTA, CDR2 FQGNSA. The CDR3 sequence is CASSAAPTGGTEAFF. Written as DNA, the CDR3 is TGTGCCAGCAGCGCCGCACCGACAGGGGGCACTGAAGCTTTCTTT.

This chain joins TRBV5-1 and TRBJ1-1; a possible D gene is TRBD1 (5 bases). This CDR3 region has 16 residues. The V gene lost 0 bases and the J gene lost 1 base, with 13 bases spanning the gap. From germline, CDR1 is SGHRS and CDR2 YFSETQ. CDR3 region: CASSLVGLGENTEAFF. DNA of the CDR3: TGCGCCAGCAGCTTGGTTGGTCTAGGGGAGAACACTGAAGCTTTCTTT.

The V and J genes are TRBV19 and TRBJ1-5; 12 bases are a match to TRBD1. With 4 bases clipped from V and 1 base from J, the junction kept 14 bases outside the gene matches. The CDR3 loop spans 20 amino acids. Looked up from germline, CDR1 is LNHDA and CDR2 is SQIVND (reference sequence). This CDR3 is CASSTGLLGQGARSNQPQHF. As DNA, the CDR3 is TGTGCCAGTAGTACGGGACTCCTGGGACAGGGGGCCAGGAGCAATCAGCCCCAGCATTTT.

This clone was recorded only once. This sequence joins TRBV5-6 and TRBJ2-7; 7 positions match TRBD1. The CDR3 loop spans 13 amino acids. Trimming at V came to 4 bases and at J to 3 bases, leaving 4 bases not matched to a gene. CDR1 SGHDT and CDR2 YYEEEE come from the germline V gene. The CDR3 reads CASSVGQDYEQYF. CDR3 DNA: TGTGCCAGCAGCGTCGGACAGGACTACGAGCAGTACTTC.

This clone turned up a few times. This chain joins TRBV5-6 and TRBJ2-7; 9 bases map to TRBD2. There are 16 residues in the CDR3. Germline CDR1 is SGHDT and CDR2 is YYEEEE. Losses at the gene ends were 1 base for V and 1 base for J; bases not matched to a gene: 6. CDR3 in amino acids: CASSLRWRGGSYEQYF. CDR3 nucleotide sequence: TGTGCCAGCAGCTTGCGTTGGCGGGGGGGATCCTACGAGCAGTACTTC.

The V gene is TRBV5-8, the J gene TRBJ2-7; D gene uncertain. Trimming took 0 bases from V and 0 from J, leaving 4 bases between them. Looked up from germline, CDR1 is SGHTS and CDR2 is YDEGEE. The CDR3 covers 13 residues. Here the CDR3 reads CASSLAFSYEQYF. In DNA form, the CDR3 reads TGTGCCAGCAGCTTGGCCTTCTCCTACGAGCAGTACTTC.

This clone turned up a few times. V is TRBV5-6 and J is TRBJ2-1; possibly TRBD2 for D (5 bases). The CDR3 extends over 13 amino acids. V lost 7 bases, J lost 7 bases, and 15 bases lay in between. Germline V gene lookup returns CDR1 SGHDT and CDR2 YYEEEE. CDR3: CASLRRRRNEQFF. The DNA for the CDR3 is TGTGCCAGCCTTCGTCGACGGAGGAATGAGCAGTTCTTC.

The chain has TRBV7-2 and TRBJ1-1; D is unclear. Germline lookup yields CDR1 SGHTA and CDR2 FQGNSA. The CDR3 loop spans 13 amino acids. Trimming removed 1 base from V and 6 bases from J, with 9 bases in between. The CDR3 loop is CASSLVPGSEAFF. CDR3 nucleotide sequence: TGTGCCAGCAGCTTAGTTCCGGGATCTGAAGCTTTCTTT.

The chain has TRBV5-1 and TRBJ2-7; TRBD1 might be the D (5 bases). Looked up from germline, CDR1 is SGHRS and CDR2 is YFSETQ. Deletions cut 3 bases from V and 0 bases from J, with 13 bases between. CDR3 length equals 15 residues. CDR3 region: CASSSLTDSSYEQYF. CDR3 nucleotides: TGCGCCAGCAGCTCTTTGACAGATAGCTCCTACGAGCAGTACTTC.

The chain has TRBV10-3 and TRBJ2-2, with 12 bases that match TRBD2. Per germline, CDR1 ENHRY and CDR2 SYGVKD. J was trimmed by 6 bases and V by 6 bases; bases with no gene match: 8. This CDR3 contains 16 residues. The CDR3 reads CAISQRTSGESGELFF. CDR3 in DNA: TGTGCCATCAGCCAAAGGACTAGCGGGGAATCCGGGGAGCTGTTTTTT.

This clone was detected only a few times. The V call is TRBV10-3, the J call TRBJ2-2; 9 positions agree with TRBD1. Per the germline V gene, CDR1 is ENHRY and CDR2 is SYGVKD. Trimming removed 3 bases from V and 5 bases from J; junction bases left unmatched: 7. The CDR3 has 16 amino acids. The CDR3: CAISEPGQGWTGELFF. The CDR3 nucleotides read TGTGCCATCAGTGAACCGGGACAGGGTTGGACCGGGGAGCTGTTTTTT.